The rows below give T cell receptor beta chains drawn from one sample of a study of T cell changes during pregnancy in multiple sclerosis. Data came from immunoSEQ multiplex PCR; TCRdb stores just in-frame clones and leaves some out. The sample has more than 100,000 clones, almost 95% seen once. The source material was peripheral blood, sampled after pregnancy. These receptor sequences come from a female donor with multiple sclerosis, enrolled in a pregnancy study. The CDR3 runs from the conserved cysteine through the conserved F or W. A D gene is named only where the DNA matches it firmly. Size is omitted from some rows. Given values are once, few, many or a class for expanded clones.

TRBV19,-,-,TRBJ1-3,TGTGCCAGTAGTATGGGGCAAGTAGGAAACACCATATATTTT,CASSMGQVGNTIYF
TRBV19,-,TRBD2,TRBJ2-7,TGTGCCAGTAGTTTACTAGCGGGACGGCTAGGTTACGAGCAGTACTTC,CASSLLAGRLGYEQYF
TRBV27,-,-,TRBJ2-7,TGTGCCAGCAGTTTATCTAGGGGACTCTCCTACGAGCAGTACTTC,CASSLSRGLSYEQYF
TRBV10-3,-,-,TRBJ2-3,TGTGCCATCAGCGCTGGGGGGGCCGGGACAGATACGCAGTATTTT,CAISAGGAGTDTQYF
TRBV2,-,TRBD2,TRBJ2-1,TGTGCCAGCAGTGAAACTAGCGGGGGGGCCAATGAGCAGTTCTTC,CASSETSGGANEQFF
TRBV19,-,-,TRBJ2-2,TGTGCCAGTAGTATAGTTAAGGGGACCGGGGAGCTGTTTTTT,CASSIVKGTGELFF
TRBV9,once,-,TRBJ1-4,TGTGCCAGCAGCGTAGATGGGGGGGAGGGTGAAAAACTGTTTTTT,CASSVDGGEGEKLFF
TRBV7-9,few,-,TRBJ2-2,TGTGCCAGCAGCTTATCAGGGGCCGGGGAGCTGTTTTTT,CASSLSGAGELFF
TRBV19,few,TRBD1,TRBJ1-5,TGTGCCAGTAGTATATTTCAGGGGGCTAATCAGCCCCAGCATTTT,CASSIFQGANQPQHF
TRBV7-7,-,TRBD2,TRBJ2-1,TGTGCCAGCAGCCTAGTATGGGGGGGTGAGCAGTTCTTC,CASSLVWGGEQFF
TRBV19,-,-,TRBJ1-1,TGTGCCAGTAGCCCTCCGGGAGGGGGAACTGAAGCTTTCTTT,CASSPPGGGTEAFF
TRBV6-1,-,TRBD1,TRBJ2-3,TGTGCCAGCGGGACAGGGCCAGATACGCAGTATTTT,CASGTGPDTQYF
TRBV2,-,-,TRBJ1-4,TGTGCCAGCAGTTCCGTGGGGACAAAGAATGAAAAACTGTTTTTT,CASSSVGTKNEKLFF
TRBV28,-,-,TRBJ1-2,TGTGCCAGCAGTTTAACGGGGTCGGGAGGCTACACCTTC,CASSLTGSGGYTF
TRBV19,-,-,TRBJ2-3,TGTGCCAGTAGTATCGGGATAGCTCGATACACAGATACGCAGTATTTT,CASSIGIARYTDTQYF
TRBV6-1,-,TRBD2,TRBJ2-1,TGTGCCAGCAGGGCTAGCGGGAAGGGGAATGAGCAGTTCTTC,CASRASGKGNEQFF
TRBV7-7,few,TRBD2,TRBJ2-2,TGTGCCAGCAGCAATCTAGCGGGTGCGAACACCGGGGAGCTGTTTTTT,CASSNLAGANTGELFF
TRBV2,-,TRBD1,TRBJ1-1,TGTGCCAGCAGAATACAGGGGGGCACTGAAGCTTTCTTT,CASRIQGGTEAFF
TRBV2,-,TRBD2,TRBJ2-5,TGTGCCGGTAGCGGGGCGGGAGCGAGGGAGACCCAGTACTTC,CAGSGAGARETQYF
TRBV7-8,-,TRBD1,TRBJ1-1,TGTGCCAGCAGCTTAGCCTCAGGGGGGTGGAACACTGAAGCTTTCTTT,CASSLASGGWNTEAFF
TRBV7-3,-,-,TRBJ2-7,TGTGCCAGCAGCTTAAGTCCCCGCTACGAGCAGTACTTC,CASSLSPRYEQYF
TRBV10-3,-,-,TRBJ2-1,TGTGCCATCAGGCAGGGCTTGGATGAGCAGTTCTTC,CAIRQGLDEQFF
TRBV9,few,TRBD1,TRBJ1-2,TGTGCCAGCAGCGTAGGTACAGGGGCGGGTGACTATGGCTACACCTTC,CASSVGTGAGDYGYTF
TRBV7-2,-,-,TRBJ1-2,TGTGCCAGCAGCTTATTGGGACTAGTTGGCTATGGCTACACCTTC,CASSLLGLVGYGYTF
TRBV4-1,-,-,TRBJ2-1,TGCGCCAGCAGCCAAGACCCCCCGGGAGACTGGATCAATGAGCAGTTCTTC,CASSQDPPGDWINEQFF
TRBV7-2,once,-,TRBJ2-2,TGTGCCAGCAGCTACACCAGCGGAGTCAACACCGGGGAGCTGTTTTTT,CASSYTSGVNTGELFF
TRBV28,once,-,TRBJ1-4,TGTGCCAGCAGTTTACTAGGCGGCCGGGAAAAACTGTTTTTT,CASSLLGGREKLFF
TRBV16,-,-,TRBJ1-5,TGTGCCAGCAGCCACCCGACAGTGTCCCATCAGCCCCAGCATTTT,CASSHPTVSHQPQHF